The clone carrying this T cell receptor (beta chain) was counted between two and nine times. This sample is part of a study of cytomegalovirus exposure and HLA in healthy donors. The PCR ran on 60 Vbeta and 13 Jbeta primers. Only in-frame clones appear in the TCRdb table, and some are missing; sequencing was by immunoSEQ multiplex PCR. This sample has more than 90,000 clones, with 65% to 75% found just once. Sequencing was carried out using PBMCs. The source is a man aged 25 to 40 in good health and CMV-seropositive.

CDR3 residues: CSVGQGNTEAFF. CDR3 bases: TGCAGCGTGGGACAGGGGAACACTGAAGCTTTCTTT. This rearrangement joins TRBV29-1 to TRBJ1-1; 9 bases align to TRBD1. Per the germline V gene, CDR1 is SQVTM and CDR2 is ANQGSEA. The V and J ends lost 6 bases and 1 base, in that order; junction bases with no gene match: 0. CDR3 length equals 12 residues.